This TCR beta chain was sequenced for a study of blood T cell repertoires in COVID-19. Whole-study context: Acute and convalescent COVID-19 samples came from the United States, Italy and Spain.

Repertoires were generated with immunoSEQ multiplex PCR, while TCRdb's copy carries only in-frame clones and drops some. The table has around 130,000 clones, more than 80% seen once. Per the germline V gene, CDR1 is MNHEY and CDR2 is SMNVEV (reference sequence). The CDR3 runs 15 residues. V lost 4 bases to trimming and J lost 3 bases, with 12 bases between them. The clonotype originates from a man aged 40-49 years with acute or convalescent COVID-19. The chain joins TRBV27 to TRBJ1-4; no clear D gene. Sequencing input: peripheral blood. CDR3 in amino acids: CASSSAGASNEKLFF. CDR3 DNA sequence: TGTGCCAGCAGTTCAGCGGGTGCCTCTAATGAAAAACTGTTTTTT.